The clone carrying this TCR beta chain has more than one count but fewer than ten. What it binds is unknown. The sample comes from a study of T cells in localized non-small cell lung cancer. Broader study findings: Analysis by sequencing included only one tumor region, so heterogeneity remains possible.

The V and J ends lost 5 bases and 5 bases, in that order; junction bases with no gene match: 10. This CDR3 contains 16 residues. Germline V lookup: CDR1 SGHNT, CDR2 YENEEA. Produced via immunoSEQ multiplex PCR; TCRdb's table is partial and in-frame only. The sample holds around 2,200 clones, approximately 30% seen once. The sample in question was normal lung tissue next to the tumor, obtained before any cancer treatment. This sequence originates from a man between 40 and 75 years old with stage III lung adenocarcinoma. V gene TRBV11-3 combines with J gene TRBJ2-1, with 9 bases identical to TRBD1. The CDR3 loop reads CASSHLGQGMDNEQFF. The CDR3 DNA reads TGTGCCAGCAGCCACCTCGGACAGGGGATGGACAATGAGCAGTTCTTC.